This T cell receptor (beta chain) originates from a study of shared clonotypes between healthy human individuals. Points from the study as a whole: In having few donors, the study represented limited genetic and exposure-history diversity.

Here immunoSEQ multiplex PCR was the method, and the copy in TCRdb shows in-frame clones only, minus some. The sample yields 2 million to 2.5 million clones, approximately 95% seen once. Turning to this clone: Its antigen is not identified.

CDR3 length: 14 residues. Germline assignment: CDR1 MNHEY and CDR2 SVGAGI. The junction had 3 bases not matched to a gene; V was cut back by 4 bases and J by 4 bases. The naive CD8 fraction comprised CD45RO-negative cells positively selected for CCR7 and excluded terminally differentiated effector memory CD45RA+ cells. This clonotype was sampled from a man aged 18 to 29 in good health. The sample comprised naive CD8+ T cells sorted from blood. The rearrangement links TRBV6-5 to TRBJ1-5, with 8 bases fitting TRBD1. The DNA for the CDR3 is TGTGCCAGCAGTTTGGACAGGGCGAATCAGCCCCAGCATTTT. Translated, it gives CASSLDRANQPQHF.